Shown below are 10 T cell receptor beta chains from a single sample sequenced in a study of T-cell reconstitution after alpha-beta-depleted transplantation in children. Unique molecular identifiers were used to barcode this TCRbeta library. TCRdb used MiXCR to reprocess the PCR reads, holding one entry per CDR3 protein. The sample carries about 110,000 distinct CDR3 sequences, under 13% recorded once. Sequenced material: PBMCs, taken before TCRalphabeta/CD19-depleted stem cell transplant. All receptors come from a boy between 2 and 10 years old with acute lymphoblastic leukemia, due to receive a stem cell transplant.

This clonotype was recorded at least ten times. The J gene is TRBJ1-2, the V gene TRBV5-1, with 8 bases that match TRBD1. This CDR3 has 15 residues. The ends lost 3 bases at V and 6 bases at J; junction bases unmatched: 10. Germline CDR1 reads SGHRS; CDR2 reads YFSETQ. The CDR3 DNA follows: TGCGCCAGCAGCTCAGGACAGGGTGCGGTGGATGGCTACACCTTC. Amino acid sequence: CASSSGQGAVDGYTF.

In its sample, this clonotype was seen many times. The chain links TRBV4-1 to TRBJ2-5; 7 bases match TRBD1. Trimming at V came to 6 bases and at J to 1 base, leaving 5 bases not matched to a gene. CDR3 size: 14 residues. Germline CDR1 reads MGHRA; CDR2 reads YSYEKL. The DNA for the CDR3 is TGCGCCAGCAGGGGACGGGACAGCCAAGAGACCCAGTACTTC. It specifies CASRGRDSQETQYF.

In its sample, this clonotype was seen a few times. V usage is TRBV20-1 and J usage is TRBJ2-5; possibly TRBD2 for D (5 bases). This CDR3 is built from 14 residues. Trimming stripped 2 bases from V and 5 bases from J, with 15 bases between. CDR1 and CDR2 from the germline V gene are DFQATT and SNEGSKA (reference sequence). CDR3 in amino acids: CSARTSGSGETQYF. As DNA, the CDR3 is TGCAGTGCTAGAACGTCGGGATCTGGGGAGACCCAGTACTTC.

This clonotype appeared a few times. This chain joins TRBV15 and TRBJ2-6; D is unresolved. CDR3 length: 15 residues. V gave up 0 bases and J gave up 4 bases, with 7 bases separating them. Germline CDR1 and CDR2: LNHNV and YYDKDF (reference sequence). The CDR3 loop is CATSRDREGANVLTF. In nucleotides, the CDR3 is TGTGCCACCAGCAGAGATCGTGAGGGGGCCAACGTCCTGACTTTC.

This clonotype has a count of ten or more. The CDR3 coding sequence is TGTGCCAGCAGTCTGGCGGGAGCCTCAGCCAAAAACATTCAGTACTTC. Amino acid sequence: CASSLAGASAKNIQYF. V and J are TRBV6-1 and TRBJ2-4, with TRBD2 matching 7 bases. Trimming took 5 bases from V and 0 from J; bases not matched to a gene: 7. CDR1 is MNHNS, CDR2 SASEGT, per germline. The CDR3 covers 16 residues.

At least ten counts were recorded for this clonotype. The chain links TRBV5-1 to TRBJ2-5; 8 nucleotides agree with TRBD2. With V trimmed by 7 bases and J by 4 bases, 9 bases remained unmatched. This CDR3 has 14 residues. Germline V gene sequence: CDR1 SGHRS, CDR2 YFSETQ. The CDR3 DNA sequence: TGCGCCAGCCAACCTACTAGCGGAGTAGAGACCCAGTACTTC. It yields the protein CASQPTSGVETQYF.

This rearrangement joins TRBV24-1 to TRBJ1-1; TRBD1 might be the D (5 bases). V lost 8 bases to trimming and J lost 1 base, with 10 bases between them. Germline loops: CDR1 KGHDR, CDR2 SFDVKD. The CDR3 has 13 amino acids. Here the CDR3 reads CATIPGPNTEAFF. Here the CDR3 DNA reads TGTGCCACCATCCCGGGGCCGAACACTGAAGCTTTCTTT.

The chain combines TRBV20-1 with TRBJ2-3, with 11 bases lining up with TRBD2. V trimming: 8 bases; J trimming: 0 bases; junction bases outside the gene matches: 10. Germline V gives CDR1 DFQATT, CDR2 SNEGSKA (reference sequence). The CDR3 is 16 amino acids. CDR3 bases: TGCAGTTCAATAGCGGGAGGGGTACCTAGCACAGATACGCAGTATTTT. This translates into CSSIAGGVPSTDTQYF.

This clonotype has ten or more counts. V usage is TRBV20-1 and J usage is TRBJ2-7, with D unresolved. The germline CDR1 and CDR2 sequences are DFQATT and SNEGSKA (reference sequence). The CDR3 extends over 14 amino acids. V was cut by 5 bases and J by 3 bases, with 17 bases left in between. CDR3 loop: CSARTAADFYEQYF. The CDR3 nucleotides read TGCAGTGCTCGGACCGCCGCCGACTTCTACGAGCAGTACTTC.

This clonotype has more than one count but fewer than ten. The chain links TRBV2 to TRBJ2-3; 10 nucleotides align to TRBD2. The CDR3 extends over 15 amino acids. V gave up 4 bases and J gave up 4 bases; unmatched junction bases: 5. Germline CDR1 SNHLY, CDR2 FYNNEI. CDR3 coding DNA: TGTGCCAGCAGTGTTGCGGGACTAGCGTCAGATACGCAGTATTTT. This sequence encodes CASSVAGLASDTQYF. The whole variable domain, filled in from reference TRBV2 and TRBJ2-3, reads EPEVTQTPSHQVTQMGQEVILRCVPISNHLYFYWYRQILGQKVEFLVSFYNNEISEKSEIFDDQFSVERPDGSNFTLKIRSTKLEDSAMYFCASSVAGLASDTQYFGPGTRLTVL.